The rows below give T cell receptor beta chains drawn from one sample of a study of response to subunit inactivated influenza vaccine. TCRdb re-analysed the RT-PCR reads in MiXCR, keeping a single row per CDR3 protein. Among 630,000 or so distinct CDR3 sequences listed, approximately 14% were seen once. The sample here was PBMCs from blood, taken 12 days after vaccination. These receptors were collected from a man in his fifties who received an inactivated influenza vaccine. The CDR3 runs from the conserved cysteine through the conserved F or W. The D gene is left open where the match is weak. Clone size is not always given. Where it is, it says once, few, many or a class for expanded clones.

CDR3 DNA: TGTGCCAGCACCTTCGCCGGTTCCTACGAGCAGTACTTC; CDR3 protein: CASTFAGSYEQYF; V gene: TRBV6-1; clone size: -; D gene: -; J gene: TRBJ2-7
CDR3 DNA: TGCAGTGCTAGCGGACAGTTCTACGAGCAGTACTTC; CDR3 protein: CSASGQFYEQYF; V gene: TRBV20-1; clone size: -; D gene: -; J gene: TRBJ2-7
CDR3 DNA: TGTGCCAGCAGTTGGACTAGCCCCACCGGGGAGCTGTTTTTT; CDR3 protein: CASSWTSPTGELFF; V gene: TRBV28; clone size: few; D gene: TRBD2; J gene: TRBJ2-2
CDR3 DNA: TGTGCCAGCAGCTTGGGTGGGGACAGGGGTGAGCAGTTCTTC; CDR3 protein: CASSLGGDRGEQFF; V gene: TRBV5-5; clone size: few; D gene: TRBD1; J gene: TRBJ2-1
CDR3 DNA: TGTGCCAGCAGCCTAACTTGGGGGGGGGCGAATGAGCAGTTCTTC; CDR3 protein: CASSLTWGGANEQFF; V gene: TRBV7-2; clone size: many; D gene: -; J gene: TRBJ2-1
CDR3 DNA: TGTGCCAGCAGCCCACAGACGGTCACCTACGAGCAGTACTTC; CDR3 protein: CASSPQTVTYEQYF; V gene: TRBV7-2; clone size: -; D gene: -; J gene: TRBJ2-7
CDR3 DNA: TGTGCCAGCAGTATTCCCCCACGGGCAGATACGCAGTATTTT; CDR3 protein: CASSIPPRADTQYF; V gene: TRBV6-2/TRBV6-3; clone size: -; D gene: -; J gene: TRBJ2-3
CDR3 DNA: TGTGCCAGCAGCTTAGCGGCAGTCCCCGGGGAGCTGTTTTTT; CDR3 protein: CASSLAAVPGELFF; V gene: TRBV7-2; clone size: few; D gene: -; J gene: TRBJ2-2
CDR3 DNA: TGTGCCAGCAGCCCCGATCTAGCGGACTCCTACAATGAGCAGTTCTTC; CDR3 protein: CASSPDLADSYNEQFF; V gene: TRBV3-1; clone size: -; D gene: TRBD2; J gene: TRBJ2-1
CDR3 DNA: TGTGCCAGCAGTGGATCTAGCGGGAGTATCAATGAGCAGTTCTTC; CDR3 protein: CASSGSSGSINEQFF; V gene: TRBV2; clone size: few; D gene: TRBD2; J gene: TRBJ2-1
CDR3 DNA: TGTGCCAGCAGCAAAGATGCGGGGCAACATGAGCAGTTCTTC; CDR3 protein: CASSKDAGQHEQFF; V gene: TRBV6-1; clone size: -; D gene: -; J gene: TRBJ2-1
CDR3 DNA: TGCAGCGTCGTCGGTGGGGACAGGCGCGGTGAGCAGTTCTTC; CDR3 protein: CSVVGGDRRGEQFF; V gene: TRBV29-1; clone size: few; D gene: TRBD1; J gene: TRBJ2-1
CDR3 DNA: TGCGCCAGCAGCTTGACTACAGGCCACTATGGCTACACCTTC; CDR3 protein: CASSLTTGHYGYTF; V gene: TRBV5-1; clone size: few; D gene: -; J gene: TRBJ1-2
CDR3 DNA: TGTGCCAGCAGCCCCCCGGGACTAGCGCCCCAGGCAGATACGCAGTATTTT; CDR3 protein: CASSPPGLAPQADTQYF; V gene: TRBV14; clone size: -; D gene: TRBD2; J gene: TRBJ2-3
CDR3 DNA: TGTGCCAGCAGTTACTCTACTCAAACGGGACTAGCGTTGAACATTCAGTACTTC; CDR3 protein: CASSYSTQTGLALNIQYF; V gene: TRBV6-2/TRBV6-3; clone size: -; D gene: TRBD2; J gene: TRBJ2-4
CDR3 DNA: TGTGCCAGCAGCTTAGATATGAACACTGAAGCTTTCTTT; CDR3 protein: CASSLDMNTEAFF; V gene: TRBV5-1; clone size: many; D gene: -; J gene: TRBJ1-1
CDR3 DNA: TGCAGTGCTTCGAAGGGAGATTCCTACGAGCAGTACTTC; CDR3 protein: CSASKGDSYEQYF; V gene: TRBV20-1; clone size: -; D gene: -; J gene: TRBJ2-7
CDR3 DNA: TGTGCCAGCAGCCCAGGGGTAGGCAATCAGCCCCAGCATTTT; CDR3 protein: CASSPGVGNQPQHF; V gene: TRBV7-9; clone size: -; D gene: -; J gene: TRBJ1-5
CDR3 DNA: TGTGCCAGCAGCTTAGTCGTGGCGAGCTCTGGAAACACCATATATTTT; CDR3 protein: CASSLVVASSGNTIYF; V gene: TRBV7-2; clone size: -; D gene: -; J gene: TRBJ1-3
CDR3 DNA: TGCGCCAGCACCCCAGGGAGGTTGGAGACCCAGTACTTC; CDR3 protein: CASTPGRLETQYF; V gene: TRBV5-1; clone size: few; D gene: -; J gene: TRBJ2-5
CDR3 DNA: TGTGCCAGCAGTTTTGTCCTCCACAATGAGCAGTTCTTC; CDR3 protein: CASSFVLHNEQFF; V gene: TRBV12-3/TRBV12-4; clone size: -; D gene: -; J gene: TRBJ2-1
CDR3 DNA: TGTGCCAGCAGTTATATAGCGGGGGGGCCGGTCGGGGAGCTGTTTTTT; CDR3 protein: CASSYIAGGPVGELFF; V gene: TRBV6-5; clone size: -; D gene: TRBD2; J gene: TRBJ2-2
CDR3 DNA: TGCAGCGTCGGATGGGGGGGGCTTAAAAACATTCAGTACTTC; CDR3 protein: CSVGWGGLKNIQYF; V gene: TRBV29-1; clone size: few; D gene: -; J gene: TRBJ2-4
CDR3 DNA: TGTGCCAGCAGCCCCGAGGTGGGACTAGCGGGGCTGTACAATGAGCAGTTCTTC; CDR3 protein: CASSPEVGLAGLYNEQFF; V gene: TRBV11-2; clone size: few; D gene: TRBD2; J gene: TRBJ2-1
CDR3 DNA: TGTGCCAGCAGTTTACAACAGGGGGGTTGGGGCACAGATACGCAGTATTTT; CDR3 protein: CASSLQQGGWGTDTQYF; V gene: TRBV28; clone size: -; D gene: TRBD1; J gene: TRBJ2-3
CDR3 DNA: TGTGCCAGCAGCGCCCTGGTTTCGTGGGGCTACACCTTC; CDR3 protein: CASSALVSWGYTF; V gene: TRBV7-8; clone size: -; D gene: -; J gene: TRBJ1-2
CDR3 DNA: TGTGCCAGCTCACCAGACCGGGACAGGGGGGCCAATGAGCAGTTCTTC; CDR3 protein: CASSPDRDRGANEQFF; V gene: TRBV18; clone size: few; D gene: TRBD1; J gene: TRBJ2-1
CDR3 DNA: TGTGCCATCAGTGACAGCTACTATGGCTACACCTTC; CDR3 protein: CAISDSYYGYTF; V gene: TRBV10-3; clone size: many; D gene: -; J gene: TRBJ1-2
CDR3 DNA: TGCGCCAGCAGCTTGGTTCCGGCTAGCTGCAATTTT; CDR3 protein: CASSLVPASCNF; V gene: TRBV5-1; clone size: -; D gene: -; J gene: TRBJ1-4
CDR3 DNA: TGTGCCATCACTCCAGGGGCCCACTCTGGGGCCAACGTCCTGACTTTC; CDR3 protein: CAITPGAHSGANVLTF; V gene: TRBV10-3; clone size: -; D gene: -; J gene: TRBJ2-6
CDR3 DNA: TGTGCCAGCAGCCAAGACAGGGCTGATGAGCAGTTCTTC; CDR3 protein: CASSQDRADEQFF; V gene: TRBV4-2; clone size: -; D gene: -; J gene: TRBJ2-1
CDR3 DNA: TGCAGTGCTAGAGCCCTCAGTGGGGGCTACACCTTC; CDR3 protein: CSARALSGGYTF; V gene: TRBV20-1; clone size: few; D gene: -; J gene: TRBJ1-2
CDR3 DNA: TGCAGCGTCGCGGGACAGGGGCAGGTCGAGCAGTACTTC; CDR3 protein: CSVAGQGQVEQYF; V gene: TRBV29-1; clone size: few; D gene: TRBD1; J gene: TRBJ2-7
CDR3 DNA: TGTGCCAAAGCAAGCGGGAGTGAGGCCGGGGAGCTGTTTTTT; CDR3 protein: CAKASGSEAGELFF; V gene: TRBV2; clone size: -; D gene: TRBD2; J gene: TRBJ2-2
CDR3 DNA: TGTGCCACCAGCAGTGCGGGGAACAAAAACATTCAGTACTTC; CDR3 protein: CATSSAGNKNIQYF; V gene: TRBV15; clone size: -; D gene: -; J gene: TRBJ2-4
CDR3 DNA: TGTGCCAGCAGCTTCGGTTTTAGCGGGGGGATGTACGAGCAGTACTTC; CDR3 protein: CASSFGFSGGMYEQYF; V gene: TRBV7-2; clone size: -; D gene: TRBD2; J gene: TRBJ2-7
CDR3 DNA: TGTGCCAGCAGTTCGACAGACCCAAGGGGAAATCAGCCCCAGCATTTT; CDR3 protein: CASSSTDPRGNQPQHF; V gene: TRBV12-3/TRBV12-4; clone size: -; D gene: -; J gene: TRBJ1-5
CDR3 DNA: TGTGCCACCAGTGATTTGGGCAGGGAGGGCCCAGATACGCAGTATTTT; CDR3 protein: CATSDLGREGPDTQYF; V gene: TRBV24-1; clone size: few; D gene: TRBD2; J gene: TRBJ2-3
CDR3 DNA: TGTGCCAGCAGCTCGGACTACCTGGGAGGCTACACCTTC; CDR3 protein: CASSSDYLGGYTF; V gene: TRBV5-4; clone size: few; D gene: -; J gene: TRBJ1-2
CDR3 DNA: TGCAGCGTGACTAGCGGGAGTAGAAGCACAGATACGCAGTATTTT; CDR3 protein: CSVTSGSRSTDTQYF; V gene: TRBV29-1; clone size: few; D gene: TRBD2; J gene: TRBJ2-3